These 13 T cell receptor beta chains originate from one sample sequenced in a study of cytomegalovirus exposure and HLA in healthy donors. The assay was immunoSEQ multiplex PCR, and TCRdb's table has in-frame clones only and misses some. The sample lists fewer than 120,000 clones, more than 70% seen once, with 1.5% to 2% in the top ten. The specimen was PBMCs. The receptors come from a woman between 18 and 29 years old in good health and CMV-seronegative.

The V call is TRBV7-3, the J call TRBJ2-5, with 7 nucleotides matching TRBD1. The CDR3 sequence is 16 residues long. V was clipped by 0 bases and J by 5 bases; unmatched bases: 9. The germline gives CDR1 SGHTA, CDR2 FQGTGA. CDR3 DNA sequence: TGTGCCAGCAGCTTAACGGCAGGGGGAGTGTTGGAGACCCAGTACTTC. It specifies CASSLTAGGVLETQYF.

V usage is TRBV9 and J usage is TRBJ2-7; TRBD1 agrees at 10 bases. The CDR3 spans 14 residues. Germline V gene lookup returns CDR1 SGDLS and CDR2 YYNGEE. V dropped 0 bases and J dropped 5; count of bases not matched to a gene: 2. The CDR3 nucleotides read TGTGCCAGCAGCGTAGGGGACAGGGGTAACGAGCAGTACTTC. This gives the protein CASSVGDRGNEQYF.

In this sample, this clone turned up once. DNA for the CDR3: TGTGCCAGCAGCGTAGTAGAAAACTATGGCTACACCTTC. Protein: CASSVVENYGYTF. This chain uses TRBV9 with TRBJ1-2; D is uncertain. CDR3 length: 13 residues. Germline assignment: CDR1 SGDLS and CDR2 YYNGEE. Trimming took 0 bases from V and 2 from J, leaving 5 bases between them.

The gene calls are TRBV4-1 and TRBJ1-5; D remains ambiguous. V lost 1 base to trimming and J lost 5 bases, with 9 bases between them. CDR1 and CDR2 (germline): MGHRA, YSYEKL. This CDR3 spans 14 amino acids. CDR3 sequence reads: CASSQVQGDQPQHF. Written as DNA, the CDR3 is TGCGCCAGCAGCCAAGTACAAGGAGATCAGCCCCAGCATTTT.

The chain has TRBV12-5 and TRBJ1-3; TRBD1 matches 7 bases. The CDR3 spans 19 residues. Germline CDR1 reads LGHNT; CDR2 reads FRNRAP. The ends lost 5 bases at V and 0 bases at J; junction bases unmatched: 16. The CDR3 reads CASGLWAGGTVLSGNTIYF. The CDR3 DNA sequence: TGTGCTAGTGGTCTTTGGGCAGGGGGGACCGTACTCTCTGGAAACACCATATATTTT. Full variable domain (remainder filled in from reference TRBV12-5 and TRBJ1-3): DARVTQTPRHKVTEMGQEVTMRCQPILGHNTVFWYRQTMMQGLELLAYFRNRAPLDDSGMPKDRFSAEMPDATLATLKIQPSEPRDSAVYFCASGLWAGGTVLSGNTIYFGEGSWLTVV.

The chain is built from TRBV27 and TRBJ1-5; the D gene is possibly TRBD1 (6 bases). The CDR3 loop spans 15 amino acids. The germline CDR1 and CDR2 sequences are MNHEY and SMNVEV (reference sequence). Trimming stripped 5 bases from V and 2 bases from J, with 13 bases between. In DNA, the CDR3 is TGTGCCAGCAGTCGACAGGCCCGGGGCAATCAGCCCCAGCATTTT. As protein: CASSRQARGNQPQHF.

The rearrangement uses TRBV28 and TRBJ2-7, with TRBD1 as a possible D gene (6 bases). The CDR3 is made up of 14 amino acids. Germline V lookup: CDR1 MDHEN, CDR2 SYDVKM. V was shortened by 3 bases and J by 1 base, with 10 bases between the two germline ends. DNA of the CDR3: TGTGCCAGCAGTTTGGAGGACAGTTCCTACGAGCAGTACTTC. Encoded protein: CASSLEDSSYEQYF.

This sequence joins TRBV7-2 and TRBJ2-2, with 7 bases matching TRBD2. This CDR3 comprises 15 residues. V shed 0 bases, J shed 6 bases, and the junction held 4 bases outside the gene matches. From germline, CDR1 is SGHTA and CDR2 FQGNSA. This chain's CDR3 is CASSLAALAAGELFF. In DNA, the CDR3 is TGTGCCAGCAGCTTAGCGGCGCTAGCGGCCGGGGAGCTGTTTTTT. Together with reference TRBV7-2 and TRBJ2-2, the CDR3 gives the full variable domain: GAGVSQSPSNKVTEKGKDVELRCDPISGHTALYWYRQSLGQGLEFLIYFQGNSAPDKSGLPSDRFSAERTGGSVSTLTIQRTQQEDSAVYLCASSLAALAAGELFFGEGSRLTVL.

The CDR3 nucleotides read TGTGCCAGCAGCTTAGGAGGCCAGTCTCGTGGCTACACCTTC. Translated: CASSLGGQSRGYTF. This chain links TRBV7-8 with TRBJ1-2; D gene uncertain. The CDR3 has 14 residues. The germline CDR1 and CDR2 sequences are SGHVS and FQNEAQ. The V end lost 1 base, the J end lost 7 bases, and 13 bases lay between the germline ends.

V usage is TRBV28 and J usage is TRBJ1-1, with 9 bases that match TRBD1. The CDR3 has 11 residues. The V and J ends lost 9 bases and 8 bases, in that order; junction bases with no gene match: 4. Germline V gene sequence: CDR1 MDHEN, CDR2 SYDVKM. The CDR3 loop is CASSDRGEAFF. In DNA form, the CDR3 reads TGTGCCAGTAGTGACAGGGGGGAAGCTTTCTTT.

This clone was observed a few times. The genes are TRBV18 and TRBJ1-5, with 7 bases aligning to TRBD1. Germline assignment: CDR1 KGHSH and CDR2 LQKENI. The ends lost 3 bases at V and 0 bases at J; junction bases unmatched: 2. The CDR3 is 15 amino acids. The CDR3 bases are TGTGCCAGCTCACCCGGACAGGTTAGCAATCAGCCCCAGCATTTT. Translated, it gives CASSPGQVSNQPQHF.

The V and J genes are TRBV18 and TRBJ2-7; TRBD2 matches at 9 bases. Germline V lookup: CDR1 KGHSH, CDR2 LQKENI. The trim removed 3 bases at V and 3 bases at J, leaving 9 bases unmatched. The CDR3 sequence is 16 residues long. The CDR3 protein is CASSPGVAGADYEQYF. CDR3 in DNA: TGTGCCAGCTCACCCGGAGTAGCGGGAGCCGACTACGAGCAGTACTTC.

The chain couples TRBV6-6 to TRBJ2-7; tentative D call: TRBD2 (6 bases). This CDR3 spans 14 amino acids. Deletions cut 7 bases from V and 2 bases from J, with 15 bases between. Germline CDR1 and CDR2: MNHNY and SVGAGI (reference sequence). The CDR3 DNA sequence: TGTGCCAGCACCCCGGGACTCGCAACCTACGAGCAGTACTTC. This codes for CASTPGLATYEQYF.